The 18 T cell receptor beta chains reported below all come from one sample, sequenced in a study of OX40 agonist ivuxolimab in advanced cancers. Method: immunoSEQ multiplex PCR; TCRdb's copy keeps in-frame clones and lacks some. The table includes over 20,000 clones, roughly 77% detected once. This specimen was CD4+ or CD8+ T cells sorted from blood, taken in a trial of the OX40 agonist ivuxolimab. These receptors all come from an adult with an advanced solid tumor such as melanoma, head and neck, liver or kidney cancer.

This clone was recorded a few times. The chain combines TRBV29-1 with TRBJ2-1, with 10 bases matching TRBD2. Germline CDR1 reads SQVTM; CDR2 reads ANQGSEA. Unmatched junction bases numbered 6, after V lost 0 bases and J lost 4 bases. The CDR3 covers 16 residues. The CDR3 DNA reads TGCAGCGTTGAAGATCCCGCTAGCGGGAGTTACAATGAGCAGTTCTTC. Amino acids: CSVEDPASGSYNEQFF.

V is TRBV27 and J is TRBJ1-5; no firm D call. The CDR3 is made up of 14 amino acids. Germline V lookup: CDR1 MNHEY, CDR2 SMNVEV (reference sequence). V gave up 3 bases and J gave up 7 bases, with 13 bases separating them. The CDR3 DNA follows: TGTGCCAGCAGTTTTGGCGGGGTTCGGCAGCCCCAGCATTTT. Encoded protein: CASSFGGVRQPQHF.

The J gene is TRBJ2-7, the V gene TRBV11-3; TRBD1 might be the D (6 bases). Germline V gene lookup returns CDR1 SGHNT and CDR2 YENEEA. The CDR3 sequence is 12 residues long. V dropped 5 bases and J dropped 3 bases, with 8 bases sitting between them. The CDR3 region has the DNA TGTGCCAGCAGCCCAGGGGACTACGAGCAGTACTTC. The encoded protein is CASSPGDYEQYF.

V and J are TRBV7-3 and TRBJ2-1; 9 bases line up with TRBD2. The length of the CDR3 is 16 residues. V was pared by 5 bases and J by 6 bases, with 11 bases of the junction left unmatched. CDR1 is SGHTA, CDR2 FQGTGA, per germline. CDR3 DNA sequence: TGTGCCAGCAGCACCTCCGGGACTAGCAAGATCAATGAGCAGTTCTTC. Its protein is CASSTSGTSKINEQFF.

The V and J genes are TRBV7-9 and TRBJ1-2; D is ambiguous. V dropped 5 bases and J dropped 7 bases, with 11 bases sitting between them. Germline V gene data show CDR1 as SEHNR and CDR2 as FQNEAQ (reference sequence). This CDR3 has 12 residues. The chain's CDR3 is CASSHLEFGYTF. DNA for the CDR3: TGTGCCAGCAGCCACCTTGAATTTGGCTACACCTTC. The whole variable domain, remainder taken from reference TRBV7-9 and TRBJ1-2, is DTGVSQNPRHKITKRGQNVTFRCDPISEHNRLYWYRQTLGQGPEFLTYFQNEAQLEKSRLLSDRFSAERPKGSFSTLEIQRTEQGDSAMYLCASSHLEFGYTFGSGTRLTVV.

This clone has more than one count but fewer than ten. The chain couples TRBV7-3 to TRBJ1-2; D is ambiguous. The CDR3 runs 13 residues. Trimming left V 4 bases short and J 8 bases short, with 14 bases between. Germline loops: CDR1 SGHTA, CDR2 FQGTGA. CDR3 bases: TGTGCCAGCAGCTACACCAAGGGTCAGGGCTACACCTTC. It encodes CASSYTKGQGYTF.

The chain links TRBV5-1 to TRBJ2-7; 9 nucleotides agree with TRBD2. The CDR3 extends over 16 amino acids. V lost 4 bases to trimming and J lost 1 base; unmatched junction nucleotides: 9. Germline V lookup: CDR1 SGHRS, CDR2 YFSETQ. CDR3 DNA: TGCGCCAGCAGCCTCTGGGATAGCGGGAGTTCCTACGAGCAGTACTTC. It is translated as CASSLWDSGSSYEQYF.

The J gene is TRBJ2-5, the V gene TRBV13, with D uncertain. The germline V gene has CDR1 PRHDT and CDR2 FYEKMQ (reference sequence). V was pared by 1 base and J by 3 bases, with 0 bases between. The CDR3 has 11 amino acids. In nucleotides, the CDR3 is TGTGCCAGCAGCTTAGAAGAGACCCAGTACTTC. Encoded protein: CASSLEETQYF.

The genes are TRBV2 and TRBJ2-7; D is uncertain. The CDR3 contains 16 residues. V dropped 1 base and J dropped 0 bases, with 13 bases sitting between them. Germline V lookup: CDR1 SNHLY, CDR2 FYNNEI. CDR3 loop: CASSEGITLSSYEQYF. In DNA form, the CDR3 reads TGTGCCAGCAGTGAAGGAATTACCTTAAGCTCCTACGAGCAGTACTTC. The full variable domain, its missing parts supplied by reference TRBV2 and TRBJ2-7, is EPEVTQTPSHQVTQMGQEVILRCVPISNHLYFYWYRQILGQKVEFLVSFYNNEISEKSEIFDDQFSVERPDGSNFTLKIRSTKLEDSAMYFCASSEGITLSSYEQYFGPGTRLTVT.

The chain recombines TRBV5-1 with TRBJ1-1, with 7 bases identical to TRBD1. Trimming took 4 bases from V and 5 from J; bases not matched to a gene: 11. This CDR3 contains 15 residues. CDR1 and CDR2 (germline): SGHRS, YFSETQ. In DNA form, the CDR3 reads TGCGCCAGCAGCGGACCGGGACAGCGTCCTACTGAAGCTTTCTTT. Translated: CASSGPGQRPTEAFF.

This chain uses TRBV6-5 with TRBJ2-2, with a weak D call TRBD2 (6 bases). Germline V gene sequence: CDR1 MNHEY, CDR2 SVGAGI. V lost 2 bases and J 7 bases, leaving 14 bases between the germline ends. CDR3 size: 15 residues. CDR3 DNA: TGTGCCAGCAGTTACGACCCTGGGGGGATCGGGGAGCTGTTTTTT. Translating gives CASSYDPGGIGELFF.

The chain combines TRBV7-9 with TRBJ2-1; TRBD2 aligns across 7 bases. V trimming: 0 bases; J trimming: 6 bases; junction bases outside the gene matches: 8. In germline, CDR1 is SEHNR, CDR2 FQNEAQ (reference sequence). The CDR3 sequence is 16 residues long. This CDR3 reads CASSLAWTSPSNEQFF. As DNA, the CDR3 is TGTGCCAGCAGCTTAGCGTGGACTAGTCCCTCCAATGAGCAGTTCTTC.

The genes are TRBV11-2 and TRBJ2-1, with 7 bases fitting TRBD2. This CDR3 region has 12 residues. Trimming removed 2 bases from V and 16 bases from J; junction bases left unmatched: 8. CDR1 is SGHAT, CDR2 FQNNGV, per germline. The CDR3 here is CASSLTGGSYFF. As DNA, the CDR3 is TGTGCCAGCAGCTTAACCGGGGGGTCCTACTTCTTC.

This clone has a single count. The chain employs TRBV28 and TRBJ2-7, with 9 nucleotides matching TRBD1. The V gene end was trimmed by 3 bases and the J gene end by 6 bases; junction bases not matched to a gene: 6. This CDR3 comprises 14 residues. In germline, CDR1 is MDHEN, CDR2 SYDVKM. The CDR3 here is CASSFFTGGSEQYF. CDR3 bases: TGTGCCAGCAGTTTTTTTACAGGGGGCTCCGAGCAGTACTTC.

This clone has at least ten counts. This rearrangement joins TRBV9 to TRBJ1-2; D call uncertain. V lost 0 bases, J lost 7 bases, and 19 bases lay in between. The germline gives CDR1 SGDLS, CDR2 YYNGEE. This CDR3 comprises 16 residues. CDR3 nucleotide sequence: TGTGCCAGCAGCGTAGCTTCTGAAGCGGAAGTCTCTGGCTACACCTTC. This codes for CASSVASEAEVSGYTF.

This sequence joins TRBV11-3 and TRBJ1-3; D is unclear. Deletions cut 5 bases from V and 5 bases from J, with 13 bases between. The CDR3 loop spans 14 amino acids. Looked up from germline, CDR1 is SGHNT and CDR2 is YENEEA. This CDR3 is CASSAAETRNTIYF. Written as DNA, the CDR3 is TGTGCCAGCAGCGCTGCAGAAACACGAAACACCATATATTTT.

The genes are TRBV5-6 and TRBJ1-1, with D perhaps TRBD1 (5 bases). The length of the CDR3 is 14 residues. The V gene lost 4 bases and the J gene lost 3 bases, with 13 bases spanning the gap. Per germline, CDR1 SGHDT and CDR2 YYEEEE. The DNA of the CDR3 is TGTGCCAGCAGCAGCCCAGGGCCCGACACTGAAGCTTTCTTT. It is translated as CASSSPGPDTEAFF.

CDR3 sequence: CASSKTVDSYNEQFF. In DNA form, the CDR3 reads TGTGCCAGCAGTAAGACAGTCGACTCCTACAATGAGCAGTTCTTC. V gene TRBV6-4 combines with J gene TRBJ2-1; possibly TRBD1 for D (5 bases). CDR1 and CDR2 (germline): MRHNA, SNTAGT. V was clipped by 5 bases and J by 0 bases, with 11 bases between them. This CDR3 is 15 amino acids long.